The next 32 T cell receptor beta chains were all read from a single sample in a study of cytomegalovirus exposure and HLA in healthy donors. Primers included in the PCR were 60 Vbeta and 13 Jbeta primers. Using immunoSEQ multiplex PCR, the repertoire was profiled, and TCRdb retains in-frame clones only, with some absent. The profile shows around 150,000 clones, around 77% of them singletons. Sequencing used PBMCs. The receptors derive from a man aged 25 to 40 in good health and CMV-seronegative.

The chain links TRBV2 to TRBJ2-3; a weak D match, TRBD2 (6 bases). CDR1 is SNHLY, CDR2 FYNNEI, per germline. The CDR3 has 16 amino acids. The germline V and J ends were trimmed by 6 bases and 2 bases, with 18 bases remaining between them. CDR3 residues: CASRARRAVDTDTQYF. CDR3 bases: TGTGCCAGCAGGGCTAGGAGGGCAGTGGACACAGATACGCAGTATTTT.

The chain uses TRBV19 and TRBJ2-2; tentative D call: TRBD1 (6 bases). V gave up 5 bases and J gave up 1 base, with 11 bases separating them. The germline CDR1 and CDR2 sequences are LNHDA and SQIVND (reference sequence). The CDR3 sequence is 15 residues long. The CDR3 loop is CASSSQGGNTGELFF. In DNA, the CDR3 is TGTGCCAGTAGTTCACAGGGCGGGAACACCGGGGAGCTGTTTTTT. The full variable domain, with the rest looked up from reference TRBV19 and TRBJ2-2, is DGGITQSPKYLFRKEGQNVTLSCEQNLNHDAMYWYRQDPGQGLRLIYYSQIVNDFQKGDIAEGYSVSREKKESFPLTVTSAQKNPTAFYLCASSSQGGNTGELFFGEGSRLTVL.

The CDR3 reads CASSSDRTSGRYNYEQYF. The DNA for the CDR3 is TGTGCCAGCAGCTCGGACAGGACTAGCGGGAGGTACAACTACGAGCAGTACTTC. This chain connects TRBV5-4 to TRBJ2-7; the match to TRBD2 covers 14 bases. The CDR3 covers 18 residues. From germline, CDR1 is SGHNT and CDR2 YYREEE (reference sequence). With V trimmed by 3 bases and J by 3 bases, 11 bases remained unmatched.

This clone occurred once. This sequence joins TRBV10-3 and TRBJ2-3; TRBD2 matches 8 bases. This CDR3 has 18 amino acids. The V gene end was trimmed by 0 bases and the J gene end by 0 bases; junction bases not matched to a gene: 8. CDR1 is ENHRY, CDR2 SYGVKD, per germline. CDR3 in DNA: TGTGCCATCAGTGAGTCCAGCGGGAGATCCCCTAGCACAGATACGCAGTATTTT. It translates to CAISESSGRSPSTDTQYF.

The chain is built from TRBV29-1 and TRBJ2-5; a weak D match, TRBD2 (6 bases). CDR1 and CDR2 (germline): SQVTM, ANQGSEA. V shed 7 bases and J shed 5 bases, with 11 bases lying between them. The CDR3 covers 11 residues. CDR3 DNA: TGCAGCGCCGGGAGAGAGGAGACCCAGTACTTC. It codes for CSAGREETQYF.

As for this clone: Other DNA sequences in this sample translate to the same CDR3. The chain joins TRBV18 to TRBJ2-7; perhaps TRBD1 as D (6 bases). The CDR3 is 15 amino acids. From germline, CDR1 is KGHSH and CDR2 LQKENI. V was cut by 0 bases and J by 0 bases, with 9 bases left in between. The CDR3 reads CASSPPGQGSYEQYF. The CDR3 coding sequence is TGTGCCAGCTCACCACCGGGACAAGGCTCCTACGAGCAGTACTTC.

The rearrangement links TRBV6-1 to TRBJ1-1; possibly TRBD1 for D (5 bases). Trimming took 3 bases from V and 1 from J, leaving 6 bases between them. Germline loops: CDR1 MNHNS, CDR2 SASEGT. The CDR3 is made up of 13 amino acids. Here the CDR3 reads CASSDQGNTEAFF. CDR3 bases: TGTGCCAGCAGTGATCAGGGGAACACTGAAGCTTTCTTT.

This rearrangement joins TRBV7-3 to TRBJ2-1; 10 bases map to TRBD2. Germline CDR1 and CDR2: SGHTA and FQGTGA. There are 16 residues in the CDR3. V was pared by 2 bases and J by 8 bases, with 9 bases of the junction left unmatched. CDR3: CASSLGAGGPVDEQFF. As DNA, the CDR3 is TGTGCCAGCAGCTTAGGAGCGGGAGGGCCGGTGGATGAGCAGTTCTTC.

The chain is built from TRBV5-8 and TRBJ1-3; D uncertain. Germline CDR1 reads SGHTS; CDR2 reads YDEGEE. V shed 1 base and J shed 0 bases, with 11 bases lying between them. CDR3 length: 16 residues. The CDR3 DNA reads as TGTGCCAGCAGCTTGTTACTACGGCACTCTGGAAACACCATATATTTT. Translated, it gives CASSLLLRHSGNTIYF. Full variable domain (missing parts from reference TRBV5-8 and TRBJ1-3): EAGVTQSPTHLIKTRGQQATLRCSPISGHTSVYWYQQALGLGLQFLLWYDEGEERNRGNFPPRFSGRQFPNYSSELNVNALELEDSALYLCASSLLLRHSGNTIYFGEGSWLTVV.

The chain employs TRBV6-4 and TRBJ2-3, with 14 bases lining up with TRBD2. The germline V gene encodes CDR1 MRHNA and CDR2 SNTAGT. The V segment lost 3 bases and the J segment 3 bases; nucleotides outside the gene matches: 2. This CDR3 comprises 16 residues. CDR3 in amino acids: CASSEGLAGGTDTQYF. Written as DNA, the CDR3 is TGTGCCAGCAGTGAAGGACTAGCGGGAGGAACAGATACGCAGTATTTT.

This clone was recorded once. This sequence joins TRBV9 and TRBJ1-3; D is undetermined. Germline lookup yields CDR1 SGDLS and CDR2 YYNGEE. V was trimmed by 4 bases and J by 0 bases, leaving 11 bases between them. The CDR3 totals 15 residues. The CDR3 loop is CASSFNSFSGNTIYF. The CDR3, as DNA: TGTGCCAGCAGCTTCAACAGTTTCTCTGGAAACACCATATATTTT.

The rearrangement joins TRBV5-1 to TRBJ1-1, with 7 bases that match TRBD1. J gave up 5 bases and V 3 bases, and 7 bases lay outside the gene matches. This CDR3 spans 14 amino acids. Germline V gene sequence: CDR1 SGHRS, CDR2 YFSETQ. CDR3 in amino acids: CASSSQGQVTEAFF. In nucleotides, the CDR3 is TGCGCCAGCAGCTCACAGGGGCAGGTGACTGAAGCTTTCTTT.

The sample holds a few counts of this clone. The chain uses TRBV2 and TRBJ2-7; 8 nucleotides agree with TRBD2. The germline V gene encodes CDR1 SNHLY and CDR2 FYNNEI. The CDR3 is 14 amino acids. J was trimmed by 1 base and V by 5 bases; bases with no gene match: 4. CDR3: CASSTLAGSYEQYF. Here the CDR3 DNA reads TGTGCCAGCAGTACTCTAGCGGGTTCCTACGAGCAGTACTTC.

This chain links TRBV29-1 with TRBJ2-1, with 7 nucleotides matching TRBD1. The CDR3 sequence is 13 residues long. The trim removed 3 bases at V and 3 bases at J, leaving 2 bases unmatched. Germline V gene data show CDR1 as SQVTM and CDR2 as ANQGSEA. CDR3 region: CSVDQGVYNEQFF. CDR3 nucleotide sequence: TGCAGCGTTGACCAGGGGGTCTACAATGAGCAGTTCTTC.

CDR3 nucleotide sequence: TGCAGCGTTGAGATGGGGGACTTTTACGAGCAGTACTTC. Translated: CSVEMGDFYEQYF. The chain joins TRBV29-1 to TRBJ2-7; TRBD2 might be the D (6 bases). The CDR3 loop spans 13 amino acids. Germline CDR1 and CDR2: SQVTM and ANQGSEA. Deletions cut 3 bases from V and 4 bases from J, with 13 bases between.

The chain links TRBV2 to TRBJ2-7, with 10 bases that match TRBD2. V shed 2 bases and J 4 bases; nucleotides not matched to a gene: 8. Germline V gene data show CDR1 as SNHLY and CDR2 as FYNNEI. The CDR3 covers 16 residues. The CDR3 spells CASSERASGSGYEQYF. In DNA form, the CDR3 reads TGTGCCAGCAGTGAAAGGGCTAGCGGGAGCGGATACGAGCAGTACTTC.

The rearrangement links TRBV7-3 to TRBJ2-7; TRBD2 matches 8 bases. Germline V gene lookup returns CDR1 SGHTA and CDR2 FQGTGA. The CDR3 has 14 amino acids. With V trimmed by 5 bases and J by 6 bases, 9 bases remained unmatched. The CDR3 is CASSKSGSSIEQYF. The DNA for the CDR3 is TGTGCCAGCAGCAAGAGCGGGAGTTCCATCGAGCAGTACTTC. The whole variable domain, remainder taken from reference TRBV7-3 and TRBJ2-7, is GAGVSQTPSNKVTEKGKYVELRCDPISGHTALYWYRQSLGQGPEFLIYFQGTGAADDSGLPNDRFFAVRPEGSVSTLKIQRTERGDSAVYLCASSKSGSSIEQYFGPGTRLTVT.

This clone was counted only a few times. The chain employs TRBV6-5 and TRBJ2-1; 10 positions match TRBD2. Unmatched junction bases numbered 3, after V lost 0 bases and J lost 7 bases. From germline, CDR1 is MNHEY and CDR2 SVGAGI. This CDR3 spans 15 amino acids. The CDR3 bases are TGTGCCAGCAGTTACTCAGCGGGAGGGCCGAATGAGCAGTTCTTC. This codes for CASSYSAGGPNEQFF.

The chain recombines TRBV11-2 with TRBJ2-3; 9 nucleotides line up with TRBD2. This CDR3 has 17 residues. Germline values: CDR1 SGHAT, CDR2 FQNNGV. The trim removed 0 bases at V and 3 bases at J, leaving 7 bases unmatched. The CDR3 spells CASSLDRAGGLTDTQYF. The CDR3 DNA sequence: TGTGCCAGCAGCTTAGATCGGGCGGGGGGGCTAACAGATACGCAGTATTTT.

The chain is built from TRBV2 and TRBJ1-2; D ambiguous. Germline values: CDR1 SNHLY, CDR2 FYNNEI. The CDR3 has 13 amino acids. V lost 2 bases, J lost 7 bases, and 11 bases lay in between. The CDR3 spells CASSENQVGGYTF. The CDR3 DNA sequence: TGTGCCAGCAGTGAAAATCAGGTTGGTGGCTACACCTTC.

The chain has TRBV4-1 and TRBJ2-2, with 7 bases lining up with TRBD2. Trimming cost V 0 bases and J 0 bases; bases outside gene matches: 4. CDR1 MGHRA and CDR2 YSYEKL come from the germline V gene. This CDR3 contains 17 residues. The CDR3 reads CASSQESRGANTGELFF. The CDR3, as DNA: TGCGCCAGCAGCCAAGAAAGTCGGGGGGCGAACACCGGGGAGCTGTTTTTT.

This clone was seen more than once but under ten times. Within the sample, other DNA sequences also encode this same CDR3. This chain links TRBV5-8 with TRBJ2-7; 10 bases agree with TRBD1. Germline CDR1 is SGHTS and CDR2 is YDEGEE. The CDR3 is made up of 14 amino acids. Trimming took 0 bases from V and 4 from J; bases not matched to a gene: 1. As DNA, the CDR3 is TGTGCCAGCAGCTTGGCGGGACAGGGGTACGAGCAGTACTTC. Translated: CASSLAGQGYEQYF. The variable domain in full, completed from reference TRBV5-8 and TRBJ2-7, reads EAGVTQSPTHLIKTRGQQATLRCSPISGHTSVYWYQQALGLGLQFLLWYDEGEERNRGNFPPRFSGRQFPNYSSELNVNALELEDSALYLCASSLAGQGYEQYFGPGTRLTVT.

This sequence joins TRBV7-3 and TRBJ2-5; D remains unclear. V lost 1 base and J 1 base, leaving 4 bases between the germline ends. This CDR3 has 13 residues. The V gene's germline CDR1 is SGHTA and CDR2 FQGTGA. CDR3 sequence (DNA): TGTGCCAGCAGCTTAAGGGCCCAAGAGACCCAGTACTTC. This translates into CASSLRAQETQYF.

The V call is TRBV21-1, the J call TRBJ2-3; the table gives TRBD2 as D, unverified against the DNA. TRBV21-1 is shown as a pseudogene. The CDR3 has 19 amino acids. The DNA of the CDR3 is TGTGCCAGCAGCATCTCGGGACAGGGAGGAACTAGCGGGAGAGATACGCAGTATTTT. It specifies CASSISGQGGTSGRDTQYF.

V is TRBV7-2 and J is TRBJ2-5; tentative D call: TRBD2 (6 bases). Per the germline V gene, CDR1 is SGHTA and CDR2 is FQGNSA. V gave up 3 bases and J gave up 5 bases, with 16 bases separating them. The CDR3 has 15 residues. Here the CDR3 reads CASSFVGEAGETQYF. CDR3 coding DNA: TGTGCCAGCAGCTTTGTGGGGGAGGCGGGGGAGACCCAGTACTTC.

The chain carries TRBV27 and TRBJ2-7; TRBD2 might be the D (6 bases). The V and J ends lost 5 bases and 7 bases respectively, with 18 bases between them. This CDR3 is 14 amino acids long. Germline CDR1 is MNHEY and CDR2 is SMNVEV (reference sequence). The chain's CDR3 is CASSHGPFREEQYF. CDR3 coding DNA: TGTGCCAGCAGTCATGGGCCCTTTCGGGAGGAGCAGTACTTC.

This clone was picked up one time. A junction boundary mismatches the germline segment, possibly from a read error. This chain connects TRBV19 to TRBJ2-6, with TRBD2 as a possible D gene (5 bases). Germline lookup yields CDR1 LNHDA and CDR2 SQIVND (reference sequence). There are 16 residues in the CDR3. For the CDR3, the DNA is TGTGTCAGTAGTATTTGGGGAGAGGCTGGGGCCAACGTCCTGACTTTC. This encodes CVSSIWGEAGANVLTF.

The V and J genes are TRBV4-2 and TRBJ1-1, with 9 bases fitting TRBD1. The CDR3 covers 17 residues. The J segment lost 0 bases and the V segment lost 1 base, leaving 6 bases of the junction unmatched. Germline lookup yields CDR1 LGHNA and CDR2 YNFKEQ. This chain's CDR3 is CASSQGQGGLLNTEAFF. The CDR3 nucleotides are TGTGCCAGCAGCCAAGGACAGGGGGGGCTATTGAACACTGAAGCTTTCTTT.

The V and J genes are TRBV2 and TRBJ1-5, with D unresolved. The germline V gene has CDR1 SNHLY and CDR2 FYNNEI. V was cut by 3 bases and J by 4 bases, with 16 bases left in between. The CDR3 totals 16 residues. The CDR3, as DNA: TGTGCCAGCAGTGAGTCGGGAATGGTGAGAAATCAGCCCCAGCATTTT. Amino acids: CASSESGMVRNQPQHF.

Turning to this clone: One end of the junction does not line up with germline, which may come from a read error. The V and J genes are TRBV5-1 and TRBJ1-1; TRBD1 matches 7 bases. The CDR3 has 15 residues. Germline-derived CDR1 and CDR2 are SGHRS and YFSETQ. CDR3 sequence reads: CAGSSSGTANTEAFF. CDR3 DNA: TGCGCCGGCAGCTCTTCCGGGACAGCGAACACTGAAGCTTTCTTT.

This clone was seen a handful of times. The rearrangement joins TRBV5-1 to TRBJ2-7, with 7 nucleotides matching TRBD2. Germline V gene data show CDR1 as SGHRS and CDR2 as YFSETQ. Losses at the gene ends were 5 bases for V and 3 bases for J; bases not matched to a gene: 8. This CDR3 comprises 14 residues. The CDR3 spells CASRIASGLYEQYF. The CDR3 region has the DNA TGCGCCAGCAGGATCGCTAGCGGTCTCTACGAGCAGTACTTC. Full variable domain (outside the CDR3, taken from reference TRBV5-1 and TRBJ2-7): KAGVTQTPRYLIKTRGQQVTLSCSPISGHRSVSWYQQTPGQGLQFLFEYFSETQRNKGNFPGRFSGRQFSNSRSEMNVSTLELGDSALYLCASRIASGLYEQYFGPGTRLTVT.

This clone was seen a handful of times. The CDR3 sequence is CAGAENSNQPQHF. For the CDR3, the DNA is TGTGCCGGGGCGGAAAATAGCAATCAGCCCCAGCATTTT. The V call is TRBV10-3, the J call TRBJ1-5; D is possibly TRBD1 (5 bases). The germline V gene encodes CDR1 ENHRY and CDR2 SYGVKD. This CDR3 is 13 amino acids long. V lost 11 bases and J lost 0, with 11 bases in between.